The next 12 T cell receptor beta chains were all read from a single sample in a study of chronic HIV infection and antiretroviral therapy. From the 5' RACE reads, TCRdb called clonotypes with MiXCR, one entry per CDR3 protein. The data show about 48,000 distinct CDR3 sequences, 19% seen once. Sample: peripheral blood. The source of these receptors is an adult who had HIV and had not received antiretroviral therapy, or was an uninfected healthy control (not recorded which).

This clonotype occurred a few times. V and J are TRBV5-6 and TRBJ2-7; no clear D gene. Trimming removed 4 bases at V and 0 bases at J, with 11 bases between. Germline V gives CDR1 SGHDT, CDR2 YYEEEE. This CDR3 contains 14 residues. The CDR3 sequence: CASSPDLVSYEQYF. The CDR3 DNA is TGTGCCAGCAGCCCGGATTTAGTCTCCTACGAGCAGTACTTC.

The V and J genes are TRBV9 and TRBJ2-6; D may match TRBD1 or TRBD2 (5 bases each). The germline gives CDR1 SGDLS, CDR2 YYNGEE. V gave up 3 bases and J gave up 0 bases, with 16 bases separating them. The CDR3 extends over 18 amino acids. CDR3 DNA sequence: TGTGCCAGCAGCGCGTATCAGGGACCCAACTCTGGGGCCAACGTCCTGACTTTC. It codes for CASSAYQGPNSGANVLTF.

This clonotype occurred a few times. The rearrangement links TRBV5-8 to TRBJ1-5, with 7 bases lining up with TRBD1. This CDR3 has 13 residues. From germline, CDR1 is SGHTS and CDR2 YDEGEE. V dropped 4 bases and J dropped 5; count of bases not matched to a gene: 3. CDR3 bases: TGTGCCAGCAGCAAAGACAGGGATCAGCCCCAGCATTTT. Amino acid sequence: CASSKDRDQPQHF.

The chain joins TRBV9 to TRBJ1-1, with 7 bases lining up with TRBD1. Germline CDR1 is SGDLS and CDR2 is YYNGEE. J gave up 4 bases and V 1 base, and 4 bases lay outside the gene matches. This CDR3 region has 14 residues. The chain's CDR3 is CASSVKQGSTEAFF. DNA of the CDR3: TGTGCCAGCAGCGTAAAACAGGGGTCCACTGAAGCTTTCTTT.

The CDR3 DNA reads TGCGCCAGCAAGCGACAGATGAACACTGAAGCTTTCTTT. Its protein product is CASKRQMNTEAFF. The chain joins TRBV5-1 to TRBJ1-1; D is perhaps TRBD1 (5 bases). Germline V gives CDR1 SGHRS, CDR2 YFSETQ. The CDR3 loop spans 13 amino acids. V was cut by 6 bases and J by 0 bases, with 9 bases left in between.

This clonotype has a handful of counts. This chain uses TRBV18 with TRBJ1-2; D is possibly TRBD1 (5 bases). This CDR3 is built from 14 residues. The V gene lost 4 bases and the J gene lost 8 bases, with 17 bases spanning the gap. The germline CDR1 and CDR2 sequences are KGHSH and LQKENI. CDR3: CASSRPGRSEGYTF. As DNA, the CDR3 is TGTGCCAGCTCACGTCCGGGACGGAGTGAAGGCTACACCTTC.

This clonotype was picked up a small number of times. The chain's CDR3 is CASSSTAGYNSPLHF. CDR3 DNA sequence: TGTGCCAGCAGCTCGACTGCAGGGTATAATTCACCCCTCCACTTT. The chain joins TRBV5-5 to TRBJ1-6, with TRBD1 as a possible D gene (5 bases). Between the trimmed V and J ends, which lost 3 bases and 4 bases, there was a span of 11 bases. This CDR3 region has 15 residues. Germline-derived CDR1 and CDR2 are SGHKS and YYEKEE (reference sequence).

This clonotype showed up just a few times. The DNA of the CDR3 is TGCAGCGCTCGGGGCGGCGGAGGAGCCAAAAACATTCAGTACTTC. It is translated as CSARGGGGAKNIQYF. The chain combines TRBV29-1 with TRBJ2-4; D may be TRBD1 or TRBD2 (5 bases each). Germline assignment: CDR1 SQVTM and CDR2 ANQGSEA. The CDR3 is made up of 15 amino acids. V lost 7 bases and J lost 0, with 16 bases in between.

The chain employs TRBV7-8 and TRBJ2-7, with 7 bases lining up with TRBD2. The length of the CDR3 is 16 residues. From germline, CDR1 is SGHVS and CDR2 FQNEAQ. V shed 5 bases, J shed 1 base, and the junction held 11 bases outside the gene matches. CDR3 DNA: TGTGCCAGCAGCCCCAGGCGGGACTACCCTTCCTACGAGCAGTACTTC. Residues: CASSPRRDYPSYEQYF.

This chain links TRBV28 with TRBJ2-6; 7 nucleotides line up with TRBD1. Germline trimming cut 4 bases from V and 3 bases from J; bases unmatched to any gene: 6. CDR1 MDHEN and CDR2 SYDVKM come from the germline V gene. This CDR3 has 16 residues. Here the CDR3 reads CASSSPRGLGANVLTF. As DNA, the CDR3 is TGTGCCAGCAGTTCTCCGAGGGGGCTTGGGGCCAACGTCCTGACTTTC.

This chain uses TRBV20-1 with TRBJ2-7, with D perhaps matching TRBD1 or TRBD2 (5 bases each). Germline values: CDR1 DFQATT, CDR2 SNEGSKA (reference sequence). CDR3 length: 12 amino acids. V lost 6 bases to trimming and J lost 1 base, with 10 bases between them. CDR3 DNA: TGCAGTGCCGGGGACGTATCCTACGAGCAGTACTTC. Translation: CSAGDVSYEQYF.

This clonotype was detected a few times. This chain links TRBV6-2 or TRBV6-3 with TRBJ2-3; 8 bases are a match to TRBD1. J was trimmed by 10 bases and V by 6 bases; bases with no gene match: 18. CDR1 and CDR2 from the germline V gene are MNHEY and SVGEGT. This CDR3 is built from 16 residues. CDR3 nucleotides: TGTGCCAGCAGGACAGGGACAGGTTCAGCCTATTTCGCGCAGTATTTT. This translates into CASRTGTGSAYFAQYF.